This T cell receptor beta chain derives from a study of post-analysis software for immune sequencing data. Study-level results: Patients carried several TRBV segments more frequently than controls did, and TRBV5-6, TRBV5-1 and TRBV20-1 were among them.

CDR3 size: 11 residues. Unique molecular identifiers had been added to the TCR beta cDNA libraries. TCRdb re-derived calls from the PCR reads in MiXCR, one entry per CDR3 protein. The table records a few hundred thousand distinct CDR3 sequences, around 34% of them present only once. This clonotype showed up just a few times. Its target is unknown. At one of its ends the junction is not consistent with the germline gene, which may arise from a read error. The rearrangement uses TRBV12-3 or TRBV12-4 and TRBJ2-5; D gene ambiguous. What was sequenced was blood. The origin of this receptor is a girl between 5 and 17 years old with multiple sclerosis. CDR3 nucleotides: TGTGCCAGCAGCCTTGAAGAGGCCCAGTACTTC. Translation gives CASSLEEAQYF.